This record concerns one T cell receptor beta chain sequence. The data derive from a study of blood T cell repertoires in COVID-19. Study-level information: Sources were T cells, B-cell-depleted T cells, or PBMCs; the material itself was cDNA or gDNA.

Original processing methods: Reference gene primers were amplified, and this amplification served to estimate nucleated cell counts. Profiling relied on immunoSEQ multiplex PCR, and the TCRdb table lists in-frame clones only, not all of them. V and J calls and clone size are those listed in that table; D and trimming were worked out from the DNA. Among some 130,000 clones, more than 70% were seen once, and the ten largest hold more than 1.4%. The CDR3 loop spans 14 amino acids. Germline V gives CDR1 SGHRS, CDR2 YFSETQ. V lost 3 bases to trimming and J lost 7 bases, with 17 bases between them. Material for sequencing was peripheral blood. The chain has TRBV5-1 and TRBJ2-7; weak D call: TRBD1 (5 bases). This TCR was recovered from a man in his sixties with acute or convalescent COVID-19. As DNA, the CDR3 is TGCGCCAGCAGCTCCCCAGGGAAGGTGCGTGAGCAGTACTTC. Translating gives CASSSPGKVREQYF.